Each of the 3 T cell receptor beta chains below was sequenced from the same sample in a study of shared clonotypes between healthy human individuals. Selected positively for CCR7 and CD45RO-negative, naive CD8 cells excluded terminally differentiated effector memory CD45RA+ cells. The protocol was immunoSEQ multiplex PCR, while the TCRdb copy is restricted to in-frame clones and leaves out a portion. The table records around 2,000,000 clones, about 92% of them present only once. Sequenced material: naive CD8+ T cells from PBMCs. These receptors were taken from a man aged 18 to 29 in good health. Some clones in this sample may be carry-over from other donors' samples.

This clone was seen a single time. Distinct nucleotide sequences in the sample also encode this CDR3. V and J are TRBV19 and TRBJ2-1; maybe TRBD2 (5 bases). CDR3 length: 14 residues. V lost 5 bases and J 0 bases, leaving 8 bases between the germline ends. Looked up from germline, CDR1 is LNHDA and CDR2 is SQIVND (reference sequence). The CDR3 sequence: CASSFRGSYNEQFF. The DNA for the CDR3 is TGTGCCAGTAGTTTCCGGGGCTCCTACAATGAGCAGTTCTTC.

The rearrangement joins TRBV27 to TRBJ1-4; 7 bases line up with TRBD1. The V segment lost 5 bases and the J segment 4 bases; nucleotides outside the gene matches: 4. The CDR3 runs 14 residues. Germline lookup yields CDR1 MNHEY and CDR2 SMNVEV (reference sequence). For the CDR3, the DNA is TGTGCCAGCAGTCCGGGACAGTATAATGAAAAACTGTTTTTT. The encoded protein is CASSPGQYNEKLFF. The full variable domain, with the rest looked up from reference TRBV27 and TRBJ1-4, is EAQVTQNPRYLITVTGKKLTVTCSQNMNHEYMSWYRQDPGLGLRQIYYSMNVEVTDKGDVPEGYKVSRKEKRNFPLILESPSPNQTSLYFCASSPGQYNEKLFFGSGTQLSVL.

The chain is built from TRBV29-1 and TRBJ2-5; 7 bases are a match to TRBD1. The tail of the sequence fits TRBJ2-7 better, so the J call may be wrong. This CDR3 is built from 11 residues. Per the germline V gene, CDR1 is SQVTM and CDR2 is ANQGSEA. The CDR3 DNA sequence: TGCAGCGTTGGGGACAGCTACGAGCAGTACTTC. Translation gives CSVGDSYEQYF.